This T cell receptor beta chain was documented in a study of control samples from healthy donors and cancer patients. The germline V gene has CDR1 MNHEY and CDR2 SVGAGI. Trimming pared 0 bases from V and 3 bases from J, leaving 12 bases between. This CDR3 has 15 amino acids. Data came from immunoSEQ multiplex PCR; TCRdb stores just in-frame clones and leaves some out. This table holds some 120,000 clones, roughly 90% found once. This receptor was taken from a man aged 50-59 years in good health. Sequencing was done on a sample of blood. The chain recombines TRBV6-5 with TRBJ2-7, with D perhaps TRBD1 (6 bases). The CDR3 loop reads CASSYSPGTFYEQYF. Here the CDR3 DNA reads TGTGCCAGCAGTTACTCGCCAGGGACATTCTACGAGCAGTACTTC.